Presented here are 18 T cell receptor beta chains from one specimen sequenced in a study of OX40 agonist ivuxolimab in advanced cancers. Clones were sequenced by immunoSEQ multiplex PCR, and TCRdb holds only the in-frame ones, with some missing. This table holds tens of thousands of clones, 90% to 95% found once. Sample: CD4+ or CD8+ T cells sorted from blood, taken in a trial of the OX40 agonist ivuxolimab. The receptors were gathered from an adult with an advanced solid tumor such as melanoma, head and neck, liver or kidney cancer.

DNA for the CDR3: TGTGCCAGCAGCCAATCCCCGCCAGGGACCTACGAGCAGTACTTC. It translates to CASSQSPPGTYEQYF. The chain carries TRBV4-2 and TRBJ2-7; perhaps TRBD1 as D (5 bases). Germline V lookup: CDR1 LGHNA, CDR2 YNFKEQ. The CDR3 length is 15 residues. Between the trimmed V and J ends, which lost 2 bases and 2 bases, there was a span of 13 bases.

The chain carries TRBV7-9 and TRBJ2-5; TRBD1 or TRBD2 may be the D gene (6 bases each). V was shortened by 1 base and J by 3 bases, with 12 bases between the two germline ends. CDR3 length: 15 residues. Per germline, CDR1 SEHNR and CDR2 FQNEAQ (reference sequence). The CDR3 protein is CASSLDGGGEETQYF. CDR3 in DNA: TGTGCCAGCAGCTTAGACGGGGGCGGGGAAGAGACCCAGTACTTC.

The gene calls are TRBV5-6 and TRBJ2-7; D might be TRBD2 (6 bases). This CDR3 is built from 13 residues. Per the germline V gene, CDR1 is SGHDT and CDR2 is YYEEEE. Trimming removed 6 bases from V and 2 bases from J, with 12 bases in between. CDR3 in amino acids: CASMGGFPYEQYF. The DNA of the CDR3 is TGTGCCAGCATGGGGGGTTTCCCCTACGAGCAGTACTTC. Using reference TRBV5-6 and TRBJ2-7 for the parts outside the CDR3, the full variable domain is DAGVTQSPTHLIKTRGQQVTLRCSPKSGHDTVSWYQQALGQGPQFIFQYYEEEERQRGNFPDRFSGHQFPNYSSELNVNALLLGDSALYLCASMGGFPYEQYFGPGTRLTVT.

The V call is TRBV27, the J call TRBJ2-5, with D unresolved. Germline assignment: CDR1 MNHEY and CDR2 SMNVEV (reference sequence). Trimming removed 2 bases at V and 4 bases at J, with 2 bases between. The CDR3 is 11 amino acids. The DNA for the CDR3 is TGTGCCAGCAGTTTAGGAGAGACCCAGTACTTC. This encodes CASSLGETQYF.

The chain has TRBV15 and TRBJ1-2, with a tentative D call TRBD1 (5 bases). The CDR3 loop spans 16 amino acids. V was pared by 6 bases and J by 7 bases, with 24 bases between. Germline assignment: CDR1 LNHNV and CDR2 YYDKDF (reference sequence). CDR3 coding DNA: TGTGCCACCAGGCGGGACGGGCTAGGGTTGGGTAGTGGCTACACCTTC. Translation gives CATRRDGLGLGSGYTF.

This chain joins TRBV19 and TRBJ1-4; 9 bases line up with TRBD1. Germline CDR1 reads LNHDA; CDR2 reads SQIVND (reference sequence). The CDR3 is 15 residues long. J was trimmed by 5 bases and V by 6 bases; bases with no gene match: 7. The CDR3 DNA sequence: TGTGCCAGTAGCACCACAGGGGGCTGGAATGAAAAACTGTTTTTT. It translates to CASSTTGGWNEKLFF.

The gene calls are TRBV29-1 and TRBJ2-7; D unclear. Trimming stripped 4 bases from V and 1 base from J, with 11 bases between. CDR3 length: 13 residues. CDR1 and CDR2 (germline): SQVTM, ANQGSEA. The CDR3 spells CSVGKRLSYEQYF. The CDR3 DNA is TGCAGCGTTGGTAAGAGGCTATCCTACGAGCAGTACTTC.

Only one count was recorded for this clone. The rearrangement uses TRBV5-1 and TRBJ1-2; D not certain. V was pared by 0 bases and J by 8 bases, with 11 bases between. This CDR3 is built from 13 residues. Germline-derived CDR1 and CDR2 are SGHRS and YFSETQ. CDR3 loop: CASSLAFSGGYTF. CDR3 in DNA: TGCGCCAGCAGCTTGGCCTTTTCCGGAGGCTACACCTTC.

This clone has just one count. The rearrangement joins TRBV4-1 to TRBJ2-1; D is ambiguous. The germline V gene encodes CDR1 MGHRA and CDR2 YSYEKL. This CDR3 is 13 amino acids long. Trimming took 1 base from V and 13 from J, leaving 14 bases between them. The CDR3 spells CASSQVPDPAQFF. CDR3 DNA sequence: TGCGCCAGCAGCCAAGTCCCGGACCCTGCTCAGTTCTTC.

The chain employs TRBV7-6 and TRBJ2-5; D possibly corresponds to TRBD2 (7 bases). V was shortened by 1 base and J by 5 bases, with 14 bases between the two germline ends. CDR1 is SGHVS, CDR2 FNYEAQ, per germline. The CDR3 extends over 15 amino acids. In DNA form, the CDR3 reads TGTGCCAGCAGCTTAGGGGGGGGGCCAATGGAGACCCAGTACTTC. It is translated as CASSLGGGPMETQYF.

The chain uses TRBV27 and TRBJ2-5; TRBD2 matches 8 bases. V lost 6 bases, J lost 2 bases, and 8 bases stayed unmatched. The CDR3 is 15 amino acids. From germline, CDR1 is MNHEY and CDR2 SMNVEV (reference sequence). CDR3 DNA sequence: TGTGCCAGCAGCTCGAGCGGGAGTTGGCAAGAGACCCAGTACTTC. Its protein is CASSSSGSWQETQYF.

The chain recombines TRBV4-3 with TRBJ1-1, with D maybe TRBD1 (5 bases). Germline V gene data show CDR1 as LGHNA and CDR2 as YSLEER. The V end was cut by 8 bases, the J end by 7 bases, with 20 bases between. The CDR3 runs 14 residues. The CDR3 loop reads CASAPGAGGVEAFF. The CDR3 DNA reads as TGCGCCAGCGCTCCTGGGGCCGGAGGTGTTGAAGCTTTCTTT.

DNA of the CDR3: TGTGCCAGTAGTATAAACCGCCGGGGGGGGCTTGAGCAGTACTTC. This sequence encodes CASSINRRGGLEQYF. The chain has TRBV19 and TRBJ2-7, with TRBD2 identical over 8 bases. The CDR3 covers 15 residues. The ends lost 2 bases at V and 7 bases at J; junction bases unmatched: 10. The germline V gene encodes CDR1 LNHDA and CDR2 SQIVND (reference sequence).

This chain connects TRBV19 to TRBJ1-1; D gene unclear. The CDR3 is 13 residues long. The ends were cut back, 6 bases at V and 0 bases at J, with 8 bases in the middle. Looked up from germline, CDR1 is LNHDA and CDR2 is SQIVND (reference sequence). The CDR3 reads CASSTSLNTEAFF. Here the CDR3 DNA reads TGTGCCAGTAGCACCTCCCTGAACACTGAAGCTTTCTTT.

The DNA for the CDR3 is TGTGCCTTAGCGGGGGGGTCCCATCCCGGGGAGCTGTTTTTT. Translated, it gives CALAGGSHPGELFF. The rearrangement joins TRBV19 to TRBJ2-2, with 11 bases lining up with TRBD2. V was clipped by 11 bases and J by 6 bases; unmatched bases: 8. CDR3 length: 14 residues. Germline loops: CDR1 LNHDA, CDR2 SQIVND (reference sequence).

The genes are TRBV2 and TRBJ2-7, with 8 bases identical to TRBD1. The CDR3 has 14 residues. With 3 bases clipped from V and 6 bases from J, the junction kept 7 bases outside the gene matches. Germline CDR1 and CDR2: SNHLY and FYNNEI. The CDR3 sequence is CASSDPRGPGEQYF. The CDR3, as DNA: TGTGCCAGCAGTGACCCCAGGGGGCCTGGCGAGCAGTACTTC.

CDR3 nucleotide sequence: TGTGCCAGCAGCGAGCAGTCCGTCGGGCCCCACCTCAATCAGCCCCAGCATTTT. Encoded protein: CASSEQSVGPHLNQPQHF. The gene calls are TRBV21-1 and TRBJ1-5. TRBV21-1 is a recognized pseudogene. The CDR3 totals 18 residues.

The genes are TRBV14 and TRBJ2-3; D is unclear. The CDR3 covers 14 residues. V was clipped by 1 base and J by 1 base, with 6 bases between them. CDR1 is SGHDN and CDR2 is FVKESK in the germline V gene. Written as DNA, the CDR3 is TGTGCCAGCAGCCAAGTGGTCCGCACAGATACGCAGTATTTT. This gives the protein CASSQVVRTDTQYF.